These 28 T cell receptor beta chains were all obtained from the same sample, sequenced in a study of blood T cell repertoires in COVID-19. Sequenced by immunoSEQ multiplex PCR; TCRdb stores in-frame clones only, minus some. The sample holds a few hundred thousand clones; around nine tenths are singletons and the top ten take roughly 3.1%. The sequencing sample was made of peripheral blood. Every receptor here comes from a human donor in a cohort sampled during active COVID-19.

The chain carries TRBV6-5 and TRBJ2-1, with 7 positions matching TRBD2. The germline V gene encodes CDR1 MNHEY and CDR2 SVGAGI. The CDR3 spans 15 residues. Unmatched junction bases numbered 7, after V lost 5 bases and J lost 3 bases. The DNA of the CDR3 is TGTGCCAGCAGTAACACGGGACTAAACTACAATGAGCAGTTCTTC. It yields the protein CASSNTGLNYNEQFF.

Details on this clone: The sample holds other DNA sequences that translate to the same CDR3. The chain links TRBV27 to TRBJ1-1; possible D gene TRBD1, 5 bases. The CDR3 has 13 amino acids. The V gene lost 2 bases and the J gene lost 2 bases, with 6 bases spanning the gap. CDR1 is MNHEY and CDR2 is SMNVEV in the germline V gene (reference sequence). CDR3 nucleotides: TGTGCCAGCAGTTTAGACAGAAACACTGAAGCTTTCTTT. As protein: CASSLDRNTEAFF.

The chain has TRBV5-5 and TRBJ1-2; possibly TRBD1 for D (5 bases). The CDR3 runs to 14 residues. V dropped 4 bases and J dropped 6 bases, with 16 bases sitting between them. Germline values: CDR1 SGHKS, CDR2 YYEKEE (reference sequence). The CDR3 bases are TGTGCCAGCAGCAGGACACAAAGGTTTGATGGCTACACCTTC. Residues: CASSRTQRFDGYTF.

Regarding this clone: Distinct nucleotide sequences in the sample also encode this CDR3. The V and J genes are TRBV5-1 and TRBJ1-1; tentatively, D is TRBD1 (5 bases). Trimming left V 2 bases short and J 4 bases short, with 12 bases between. The CDR3 extends over 14 amino acids. CDR1 is SGHRS and CDR2 is YFSETQ in the germline V gene. In DNA form, the CDR3 reads TGCGCCAGCAGCTTAGGGCAGGGTATCACTGAAGCTTTCTTT. Its translation is CASSLGQGITEAFF.

The chain has TRBV5-1 and TRBJ1-2, with 9 bases identical to TRBD1. The V segment lost 3 bases and the J segment 2 bases; nucleotides outside the gene matches: 2. From germline, CDR1 is SGHRS and CDR2 YFSETQ. The CDR3 is made up of 14 amino acids. CDR3 sequence (DNA): TGCGCCAGCAGCTCGGACAGGGGAAACTATGGCTACACCTTC. Its translation: CASSSDRGNYGYTF.

V gene TRBV18 combines with J gene TRBJ2-7; D might be TRBD1 (5 bases). The CDR3 runs to 14 residues. Trimming shortened V by 4 bases and J by 2 bases, and 12 bases separated the two germline ends. Germline assignment: CDR1 KGHSH and CDR2 LQKENI. CDR3 DNA sequence: TGTGCCAGCTCACGGACATACCCCCCCTACGAGCAGTACTTC. This codes for CASSRTYPPYEQYF.

The chain recombines TRBV27 with TRBJ1-6, with a possible D match to TRBD1 (5 bases). Trimming cost V 4 bases and J 10 bases, with 17 bases left between them. The CDR3 sequence is 15 residues long. From germline, CDR1 is MNHEY and CDR2 SMNVEV (reference sequence). The CDR3 DNA is TGTGCCAGCAGTTCGGGTCGCGGATGGGGCTCACCCCTCCACTTT. Its protein product is CASSSGRGWGSPLHF.

V usage is TRBV30 and J usage is TRBJ2-7, with D possibly TRBD2 on 5 matching bases. This CDR3 spans 11 amino acids. Germline CDR1 and CDR2: GTSNPN and SVGIG (reference sequence). Trimming took off 1 base at V and 4 bases at J, with 5 bases between the two ends. CDR3 nucleotide sequence: TGTGCCTGGAGTGGACTATACGAGCAGTACTTC. Translation gives CAWSGLYEQYF. The variable domain in full, completed from reference TRBV30 and TRBJ2-7, reads SQTIHQWPATLVQPVGSPLSLECTVEGTSNPNLYWYRQAAGRGLQLLFYSVGIGQISSEVPQNLSASRPQDRQFILSSKKLLLSDSGFYLCAWSGLYEQYFGPGTRLTVT.

This chain connects TRBV30 to TRBJ2-7; 8 positions match TRBD1. The J segment lost 3 bases and the V segment lost 5 bases, leaving 9 bases of the junction unmatched. This CDR3 comprises 14 residues. CDR1 is GTSNPN and CDR2 is SVGIG in the germline V gene (reference sequence). The CDR3 sequence is CAWEPTGVIYEQYF. The CDR3 nucleotides are TGTGCCTGGGAGCCGACAGGGGTCATCTACGAGCAGTACTTC.

V is TRBV5-1 and J is TRBJ2-5; 7 bases agree with TRBD2. V was clipped by 7 bases and J by 6 bases; unmatched bases: 12. The CDR3 runs 14 residues. CDR1 is SGHRS, CDR2 YFSETQ, per germline. CDR3 in DNA: TGCGCCAGCTGCCGGGACGGCGGGGGTCAGACCCAGTACTTC. It codes for CASCRDGGGQTQYF.

The rearrangement uses TRBV5-5 and TRBJ2-7; TRBD1 aligns across 11 bases. Germline V gives CDR1 SGHKS, CDR2 YYEKEE (reference sequence). The CDR3 is 14 amino acids. J lost 6 bases, V lost 3 bases, and 5 bases had no gene match. The CDR3 is CASSSGTGGVEQYF. As DNA, the CDR3 is TGTGCCAGCAGCTCTGGGACAGGGGGAGTCGAGCAGTACTTC.

CDR3 residues: CASSFRLSSYEQYF. The CDR3 nucleotides read TGCGCCAGCAGCTTCAGGTTAAGCTCCTACGAGCAGTACTTC. This sequence joins TRBV5-1 and TRBJ2-7; no reliable D call. The CDR3 length is 14 residues. Trimming left V 2 bases short and J 0 bases short, with 9 bases between. The V gene's germline CDR1 is SGHRS and CDR2 YFSETQ. Based on the CDR3 plus reference TRBV5-1 and TRBJ2-7, the full variable domain is KAGVTQTPRYLIKTRGQQVTLSCSPISGHRSVSWYQQTPGQGLQFLFEYFSETQRNKGNFPGRFSGRQFSNSRSEMNVSTLELGDSALYLCASSFRLSSYEQYFGPGTRLTVT.

This chain joins TRBV5-1 and TRBJ2-2; tentatively, D is TRBD2 (6 bases). The CDR3 has 16 residues. Germline V CDR1 and CDR2: SGHRS, YFSETQ. V was trimmed by 0 bases and J by 3 bases, leaving 12 bases between them. The CDR3 DNA reads TGCGCCAGCAGCTTGGTTGGGGGGACTGACACCGGGGAGCTGTTTTTT. It encodes CASSLVGGTDTGELFF.

Remarks on this clone: A junction end diverges from the germline sequence, so it may reflect a read error. V is TRBV7-9 and J is TRBJ1-1, with D unclear. The CDR3 runs to 12 residues. Germline CDR1 SEHNR, CDR2 FQNEAQ (reference sequence). In DNA, the CDR3 is TGTGCTAGCAGCCCAATCAACACTGAAGCTTTCTTT. It yields the protein CASSPINTEAFF. The complete variable domain, with remaining parts taken from reference TRBV7-9 and TRBJ1-1, reads DTGVSQNPRHKITKRGQNVTFRCDPISEHNRLYWYRQTLGQGPEFLTYFQNEAQLEKSRLLSDRFSAERPKGSFSTLEIQRTEQGDSAMYLCASSPINTEAFFGQGTRLTVV.

This rearrangement joins TRBV6-5 to TRBJ1-1; perhaps TRBD1 as D (6 bases). Trimming stripped 6 bases from V and 4 bases from J, with 18 bases between. The CDR3 spans 15 residues. Germline-derived CDR1 and CDR2 are MNHEY and SVGAGI. The CDR3 DNA reads as TGTGCCAGCAGCCTCGACCCCGCAGGGGCCACTGAAGCTTTCTTT. It specifies CASSLDPAGATEAFF.

This chain links TRBV2 with TRBJ2-1; D unresolved. The CDR3 length is 15 residues. Trimming removed 4 bases from V and 0 bases from J, with 10 bases in between. From germline, CDR1 is SNHLY and CDR2 FYNNEI. The CDR3 region has the DNA TGTGCCAGCAGTGTCGACGGAGTCTCCTACAATGAGCAGTTCTTC. It encodes CASSVDGVSYNEQFF.

The chain joins TRBV11-1 to TRBJ2-1, with D possibly TRBD1 on 5 matching bases. Trimming pared 6 bases from V and 9 bases from J, leaving 18 bases between. This CDR3 is 14 amino acids long. CDR1 and CDR2 from the germline V gene are SGHAT and FQDESV (reference sequence). The CDR3 reads CASSNQKGVSEQFF. The CDR3 bases are TGTGCCAGCAGTAATCAAAAAGGGGTGAGTGAGCAGTTCTTC.

V and J are TRBV7-3 and TRBJ2-7; 13 bases match TRBD2. J lost 7 bases, V lost 5 bases, and 8 bases had no gene match. This CDR3 contains 15 residues. The germline gives CDR1 SGHTA, CDR2 FQGTGA. In DNA, the CDR3 is TGTGCCAGCAGCCCCGGACTAGCGGGGGCCGGGGAGCAGTACTTC. It codes for CASSPGLAGAGEQYF.

The rearrangement uses TRBV19 and TRBJ1-2; 7 bases are a match to TRBD1. This CDR3 is built from 13 residues. Germline V gene data show CDR1 as LNHDA and CDR2 as SQIVND (reference sequence). With V trimmed by 5 bases and J by 4 bases, 4 bases remained unmatched. Here the CDR3 DNA reads TGTGCCAGTAGTCTCGACAGGGCCTATGGCTACACCTTC. This gives the protein CASSLDRAYGYTF.

As concerns this clone: The same CDR3 also results from other DNA sequences found in this sample. This sequence joins TRBV5-4 and TRBJ2-7; 7 bases line up with TRBD1. The CDR3 runs 14 residues. The ends lost 1 base at V and 2 bases at J; junction bases unmatched: 3. Germline lookup yields CDR1 SGHNT and CDR2 YYREEE (reference sequence). The chain's CDR3 is CASSLRDSAYEQYF. In nucleotides, the CDR3 is TGTGCCAGCAGCTTGAGGGACAGTGCCTACGAGCAGTACTTC. Looking up the rest from reference TRBV5-4 and TRBJ2-7 gives the full variable domain: ETGVTQSPTHLIKTRGQQVTLRCSSQSGHNTVSWYQQALGQGPQFIFQYYREEENGRGNFPPRFSGLQFPNYSSELNVNALELDDSALYLCASSLRDSAYEQYFGPGTRLTVT.

The V gene is TRBV11-2, the J gene TRBJ1-1; D may be TRBD1 (5 bases). Germline values: CDR1 SGHAT, CDR2 FQNNGV. The CDR3 totals 13 residues. V dropped 3 bases and J dropped 5 bases, with 10 bases sitting between them. This CDR3 is CASSFGGGTEAFF. CDR3 in DNA: TGTGCCAGCAGCTTCGGGGGTGGGACTGAAGCTTTCTTT.

The CDR3 loop reads CASRLQGLATEAFF. The CDR3 DNA is TGTGCCAGCAGGCTACAGGGTCTAGCCACTGAAGCTTTCTTT. The V and J genes are TRBV6-5 and TRBJ1-1, with D possibly being TRBD1 (6 bases). Germline CDR1 and CDR2: MNHEY and SVGAGI. V was cut by 6 bases and J by 4 bases, with 15 bases left in between. The CDR3 runs to 14 residues.

The chain joins TRBV5-1 to TRBJ2-3; D may be TRBD1 (6 bases). The CDR3 is made up of 12 amino acids. V was pared by 8 bases and J by 5 bases, with 12 bases between. Germline V gene lookup returns CDR1 SGHRS and CDR2 YFSETQ. The chain's CDR3 is CASRWGLDTQYF. The CDR3 nucleotides read TGCGCCAGTCGATGGGGGCTAGATACGCAGTATTTT.

The V call is TRBV7-9, the J call TRBJ2-3; D is possibly TRBD1 (6 bases). Germline V lookup: CDR1 SEHNR, CDR2 FQNEAQ (reference sequence). The length of the CDR3 is 15 residues. Trimming pared 5 bases from V and 2 bases from J, leaving 14 bases between. CDR3 region: CASSPTGGSTDTQYF. The CDR3 DNA reads as TGTGCCAGCAGCCCCACTGGGGGCTCCACAGATACGCAGTATTTT.

This chain connects TRBV18 to TRBJ1-6, with 9 bases that match TRBD1. This CDR3 has 15 residues. Germline lookup yields CDR1 KGHSH and CDR2 LQKENI. V dropped 2 bases and J dropped 7; count of bases not matched to a gene: 3. CDR3 region: CASSPLGQGNSPLHF. The CDR3 bases are TGTGCCAGCTCACCATTGGGACAGGGAAATTCACCCCTCCACTTT.

The J gene is TRBJ1-6, the V gene TRBV6-5; tentatively, D is TRBD1 (5 bases). The length of the CDR3 is 14 residues. Trimming took 0 bases from V and 7 from J, leaving 7 bases between them. The germline CDR1 and CDR2 sequences are MNHEY and SVGAGI. CDR3 loop: CASSYSTVNSPLHF. The CDR3 region has the DNA TGTGCCAGCAGTTACTCGACAGTGAATTCACCCCTCCACTTT.

The chain combines TRBV7-3 with TRBJ2-1; D possibly corresponds to TRBD2 (6 bases). Germline CDR1 SGHTA, CDR2 FQGTGA. This CDR3 spans 15 amino acids. V lost 2 bases to trimming and J lost 4 bases, with 12 bases between them. CDR3 sequence (DNA): TGTGCCAGCAGCTTAGGGGTAGCGGCTTACAATGAGCAGTTCTTC. Translating gives CASSLGVAAYNEQFF. The whole variable domain, remainder taken from reference TRBV7-3 and TRBJ2-1, is GAGVSQTPSNKVTEKGKYVELRCDPISGHTALYWYRQSLGQGPEFLIYFQGTGAADDSGLPNDRFFAVRPEGSVSTLKIQRTERGDSAVYLCASSLGVAAYNEQFFGPGTRLTVL.

Here the CDR3 DNA reads TGCGCCAGCAGCCCTGGGACAGGGGAGAGCACCGGGGAGCTGTTTTTT. This translates into CASSPGTGESTGELFF. The chain employs TRBV5-1 and TRBJ2-2; 10 nucleotides line up with TRBD1. V lost 4 bases and J lost 4; bases outside the gene matches: 7. The CDR3 loop spans 16 amino acids. CDR1 and CDR2 from the germline V gene are SGHRS and YFSETQ. The entire variable domain, with the rest obtained from reference TRBV5-1 and TRBJ2-2, is as follows: KAGVTQTPRYLIKTRGQQVTLSCSPISGHRSVSWYQQTPGQGLQFLFEYFSETQRNKGNFPGRFSGRQFSNSRSEMNVSTLELGDSALYLCASSPGTGESTGELFFGEGSRLTVL.